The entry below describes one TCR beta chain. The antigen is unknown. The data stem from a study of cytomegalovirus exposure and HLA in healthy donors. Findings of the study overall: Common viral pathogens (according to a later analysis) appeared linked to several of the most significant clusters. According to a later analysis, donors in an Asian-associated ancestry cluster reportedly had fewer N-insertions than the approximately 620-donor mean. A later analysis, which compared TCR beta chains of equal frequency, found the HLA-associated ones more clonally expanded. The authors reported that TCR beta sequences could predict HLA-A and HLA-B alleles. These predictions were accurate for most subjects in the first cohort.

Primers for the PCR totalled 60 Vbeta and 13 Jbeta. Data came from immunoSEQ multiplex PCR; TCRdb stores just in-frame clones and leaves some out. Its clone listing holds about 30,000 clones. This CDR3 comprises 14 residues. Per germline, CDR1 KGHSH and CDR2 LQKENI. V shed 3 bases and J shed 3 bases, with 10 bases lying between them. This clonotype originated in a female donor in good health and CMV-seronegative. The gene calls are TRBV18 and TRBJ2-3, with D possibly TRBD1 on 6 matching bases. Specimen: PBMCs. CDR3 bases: TGTGCCAGCTCACCGCGGCAGGGGACAGATACGCAGTATTTT. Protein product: CASSPRQGTDTQYF.